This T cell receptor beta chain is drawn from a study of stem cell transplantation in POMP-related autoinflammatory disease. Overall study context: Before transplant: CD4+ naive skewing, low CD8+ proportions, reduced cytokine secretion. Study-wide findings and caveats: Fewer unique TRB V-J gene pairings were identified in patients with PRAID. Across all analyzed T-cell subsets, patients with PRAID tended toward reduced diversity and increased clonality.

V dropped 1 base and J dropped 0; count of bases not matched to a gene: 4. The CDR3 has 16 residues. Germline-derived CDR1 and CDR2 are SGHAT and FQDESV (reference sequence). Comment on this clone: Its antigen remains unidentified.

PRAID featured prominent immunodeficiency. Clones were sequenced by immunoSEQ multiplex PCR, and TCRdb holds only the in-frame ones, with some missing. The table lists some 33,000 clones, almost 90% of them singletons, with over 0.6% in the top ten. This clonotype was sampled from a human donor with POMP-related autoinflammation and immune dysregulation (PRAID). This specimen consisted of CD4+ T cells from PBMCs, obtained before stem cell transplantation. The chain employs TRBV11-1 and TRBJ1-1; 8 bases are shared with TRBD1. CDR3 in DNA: TGTGCCAGCAGCTTAGGCGACAGGGGTATGAACACTGAAGCTTTCTTT. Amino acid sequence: CASSLGDRGMNTEAFF.